Each of the 22 T cell receptor beta chains below was sequenced from the same sample in a study of neoadjuvant anti-PD-1 for oral cavity cancer. The assay was immunoSEQ multiplex PCR, and TCRdb's table has in-frame clones only and misses some. The table records tens of thousands of clones, more than 80% of them present only once. Source: PBMCs, taken before nivolumab (anti-PD-1) treatment. The receptors come from a person aged 35-79 years with oral cavity squamous cell carcinoma.

This clone was seen once. This rearrangement joins TRBV9 to TRBJ2-5, with no clear D. The CDR3 has 14 residues. From germline, CDR1 is SGDLS and CDR2 YYNGEE. V was clipped by 0 bases and J by 4 bases, with 10 bases between them. CDR3 in amino acids: CASSVGRGGETQYF. CDR3 DNA: TGTGCCAGCAGCGTAGGGAGAGGTGGAGAGACCCAGTACTTC.

CDR3 loop: CASRAQGNTEAFF. The CDR3 DNA follows: TGTGCCAGTAGGGCACAGGGGAACACTGAAGCTTTCTTT. The chain has TRBV19 and TRBJ1-1, with a possible D match to TRBD1 (6 bases). The germline V and J ends were trimmed by 6 bases and 1 base, with 9 bases remaining between them. The CDR3 length is 13 residues. Germline V gene data show CDR1 as LNHDA and CDR2 as SQIVND (reference sequence).

The chain uses TRBV11-2 and TRBJ1-1; D remains unclear. V lost 1 base, J lost 10 bases, and 13 bases lay in between. This CDR3 is 13 amino acids long. Germline V gene lookup returns CDR1 SGHAT and CDR2 FQNNGV. Here the CDR3 reads CASSLGAPTAAFF. For the CDR3, the DNA is TGTGCCAGCAGCTTAGGTGCACCCACGGCAGCTTTCTTT.

This rearrangement joins TRBV28 to TRBJ2-7, with D possibly TRBD1 on 6 matching bases. Germline assignment: CDR1 MDHEN and CDR2 SYDVKM. CDR3 length equals 13 residues. Trimming removed 6 bases from V and 6 bases from J, with 15 bases in between. CDR3 region: CASRSTGIGEQYF. CDR3 in DNA: TGTGCCAGCAGATCCACAGGGATCGGCGAGCAGTACTTC.

The chain links TRBV2 to TRBJ2-5; weak D call: TRBD2 (5 bases). Trimming removed 3 bases from V and 5 bases from J, with 16 bases in between. This CDR3 comprises 15 residues. Germline CDR1 reads SNHLY; CDR2 reads FYNNEI. The CDR3 loop is CASSDRGLGLETQYF. The CDR3 coding sequence is TGTGCCAGCAGTGATCGGGGTCTTGGGTTGGAGACCCAGTACTTC.

This chain connects TRBV5-1 to TRBJ2-3; 12 bases are a match to TRBD2. Trimming took 4 bases from V and 0 from J; bases not matched to a gene: 3. This CDR3 has 16 amino acids. Germline loops: CDR1 SGHRS, CDR2 YFSETQ. The CDR3 DNA reads as TGCGCCAGCAGCCCCGGGACTAGCGGGAGCACAGATACGCAGTATTTT. Translating it yields CASSPGTSGSTDTQYF.

V usage is TRBV6-5 and J usage is TRBJ1-6; the D gene is possibly TRBD1 (5 bases). The V gene lost 4 bases and the J gene lost 8 bases, with 15 bases spanning the gap. This CDR3 is built from 15 residues. CDR1 MNHEY and CDR2 SVGAGI come from the germline V gene. CDR3 amino acids: CASSFAGLGDSPLHF. For the CDR3, the DNA is TGTGCCAGCAGTTTTGCGGGGCTGGGGGATTCACCCCTCCACTTT.

The chain uses TRBV5-1 and TRBJ2-4, with a weak D call TRBD2 (6 bases). This CDR3 comprises 14 residues. CDR1 is SGHRS and CDR2 is YFSETQ in the germline V gene. V was shortened by 6 bases and J by 1 base, with 11 bases between the two germline ends. The CDR3 DNA sequence: TGCGCCAGCAAACCGGGGGTTGCCAAAAACATTCAGTACTTC. Amino acid sequence: CASKPGVAKNIQYF. The whole variable domain, filled in from reference TRBV5-1 and TRBJ2-4, reads KAGVTQTPRYLIKTRGQQVTLSCSPISGHRSVSWYQQTPGQGLQFLFEYFSETQRNKGNFPGRFSGRQFSNSRSEMNVSTLELGDSALYLCASKPGVAKNIQYFGAGTRLSVL.

The chain carries TRBV2 and TRBJ2-7; D assignment may be TRBD1 or TRBD2 (5 bases each). Germline lookup yields CDR1 SNHLY and CDR2 FYNNEI. The CDR3 spans 15 residues. The germline V and J ends were trimmed by 0 bases and 3 bases, with 12 bases remaining between them. CDR3 protein: CASSEARGGGYEQYF. The DNA for the CDR3 is TGTGCCAGCAGTGAAGCGAGGGGTGGGGGCTACGAGCAGTACTTC.

The gene calls are TRBV7-8 and TRBJ2-1; 9 bases agree with TRBD2. CDR1 SGHVS and CDR2 FQNEAQ come from the germline V gene. The CDR3 runs 15 residues. Unmatched junction bases numbered 9, after V lost 6 bases and J lost 6 bases. The CDR3 region is CASRRRGTSLNEQFF. The CDR3 region has the DNA TGTGCCAGCAGGCGTAGGGGGACTAGCCTCAATGAGCAGTTCTTC.

DNA for the CDR3: TGTGCCATCAGTGCTAGCGGGAGCCGGGGTAGGGCAGATACGCAGTATTTT. It is translated as CAISASGSRGRADTQYF. V is TRBV10-3 and J is TRBJ2-3; 10 nucleotides line up with TRBD2. Germline-derived CDR1 and CDR2 are ENHRY and SYGVKD. Trimming at V came to 4 bases and at J to 4 bases, leaving 11 bases not matched to a gene. The CDR3 spans 17 residues.

This chain uses TRBV19 with TRBJ2-1, with 8 bases fitting TRBD2. The germline V gene has CDR1 LNHDA and CDR2 SQIVND (reference sequence). The CDR3 extends over 16 amino acids. With V trimmed by 1 base and J by 9 bases, 11 bases remained unmatched. The CDR3 region is CASSIVPGLGRGEQFF. CDR3 nucleotide sequence: TGTGCCAGTAGTATAGTGCCGGGACTAGGTCGTGGTGAGCAGTTCTTC. The whole variable domain, remainder taken from reference TRBV19 and TRBJ2-1, is DGGITQSPKYLFRKEGQNVTLSCEQNLNHDAMYWYRQDPGQGLRLIYYSQIVNDFQKGDIAEGYSVSREKKESFPLTVTSAQKNPTAFYLCASSIVPGLGRGEQFFGPGTRLTVL.

A word on this clone: A much bigger clone sits one base away, suggesting this may be a read error. V is TRBV27 and J is TRBJ1-1, with D perhaps matching TRBD1 (6 bases). The CDR3 contains 13 residues. CDR1 and CDR2 from the germline V gene are MNHEY and SMNVEV (reference sequence). V shed 5 bases and J shed 1 base, with 8 bases lying between them. Here the CDR3 reads CASSLTGNTEAFF. For the CDR3, the DNA is TGTGCCAGCAGTCTGACAGGGAACACTGAAGCTTTCTTT.

This sequence joins TRBV9 and TRBJ2-7; D is undetermined. Germline CDR1 SGDLS, CDR2 YYNGEE. This CDR3 region has 14 residues. The V and J ends lost 0 bases and 3 bases respectively, with 10 bases between them. CDR3 sequence: CASSVGAERYEQYF. CDR3 coding DNA: TGTGCCAGCAGCGTAGGGGCGGAACGCTACGAGCAGTACTTC.

In this sample, this clone turned up once. The rearrangement links TRBV5-5 to TRBJ1-1, with TRBD1 matching 8 bases. Trimming took 1 base from V and 5 from J; bases not matched to a gene: 7. The CDR3 is 15 residues long. Germline V gene lookup returns CDR1 SGHKS and CDR2 YYEKEE (reference sequence). CDR3: CASSLTGQGRTEAFF. The CDR3 DNA follows: TGTGCCAGCAGCTTGACCGGACAGGGTCGAACTGAAGCTTTCTTT.

The J gene is TRBJ2-5, the V gene TRBV7-3, with D perhaps matching TRBD1 (6 bases). The CDR3 totals 15 residues. Trimming shortened V by 4 bases and J by 3 bases, and 15 bases separated the two germline ends. Germline-derived CDR1 and CDR2 are SGHTA and FQGTGA. The DNA of the CDR3 is TGTGCCAGCAGCTCCGGACAGACATCAAAAGAGACCCAGTACTTC. Encoded protein: CASSSGQTSKETQYF.

The chain carries TRBV13 and TRBJ2-2, with TRBD2 identical over 9 bases. The CDR3 extends over 19 amino acids. Germline values: CDR1 PRHDT, CDR2 FYEKMQ (reference sequence). With V trimmed by 5 bases and J by 3 bases, 16 bases remained unmatched. The CDR3 sequence is CASSVLDRAGGPDTGELFF. DNA for the CDR3: TGTGCCAGCAGCGTGCTGGATCGGGCGGGAGGGCCGGACACCGGGGAGCTGTTTTTT.

The chain employs TRBV28 and TRBJ1-5; no firm D call. V was cut by 7 bases and J by 2 bases, with 15 bases left in between. From germline, CDR1 is MDHEN and CDR2 SYDVKM. This CDR3 has 15 amino acids. Written as DNA, the CDR3 is TGTGCCAGCACTAAGCGAGGCCTTCGCAATCAGCCCCAGCATTTT. It codes for CASTKRGLRNQPQHF.

The J gene is TRBJ2-3, the V gene TRBV29-1; D is perhaps TRBD2 (6 bases). V lost 2 bases and J lost 2, with 26 bases in between. CDR1 and CDR2 from the germline V gene are SQVTM and ANQGSEA. The CDR3 contains 19 residues. Here the CDR3 reads CSVENPLGWRAENTDTQYF. CDR3 bases: TGCAGCGTTGAAAACCCCCTCGGATGGAGGGCCGAGAACACAGATACGCAGTATTTT.

This clone was recorded only once. The chain links TRBV9 to TRBJ2-1, with 7 positions matching TRBD1. With V trimmed by 0 bases and J by 14 bases, 8 bases remained unmatched. From germline, CDR1 is SGDLS and CDR2 YYNGEE. This CDR3 region has 13 residues. CDR3 sequence reads: CASSVEEAGGKFF. In nucleotides, the CDR3 is TGTGCCAGCAGCGTAGAGGAAGCAGGGGGAAAGTTCTTC.

The gene calls are TRBV5-1 and TRBJ2-7, with 10 bases identical to TRBD1. Germline CDR1 reads SGHRS; CDR2 reads YFSETQ. After removal of 4 bases from V and 1 base from J, the junction contained 5 bases not matched to a gene. This CDR3 has 15 residues. The CDR3 DNA reads as TGCGCCAGCAGCCGGTGGGGACAGGGGTCCTACGAGCAGTACTTC. As protein: CASSRWGQGSYEQYF.

This chain links TRBV9 with TRBJ2-6, with D hard to call. The CDR3 spans 15 residues. Germline V gene lookup returns CDR1 SGDLS and CDR2 YYNGEE. Trimming stripped 4 bases from V and 1 base from J, with 9 bases between. The CDR3 sequence is CASSPGFSGANVLTF. DNA of the CDR3: TGTGCCAGCAGCCCTGGCTTTTCTGGGGCCAACGTCCTGACTTTC. Full variable domain (missing parts from reference TRBV9 and TRBJ2-6): DSGVTQTPKHLITATGQRVTLRCSPRSGDLSVYWYQQSLDQGLQFLIQYYNGEERAKGNILERFSAQQFPDLHSELNLSSLELGDSALYFCASSPGFSGANVLTFGAGSRLTVL.